One sample yielded the 27 T cell receptor beta chains listed below, sequenced in a study of blood T cell repertoires in COVID-19. Profiled with immunoSEQ multiplex PCR; TCRdb holds only in-frame clones, not every one. Of 150,000 to 200,000 clones in the sample, roughly nine tenths were seen once. Sequencing was performed on peripheral blood. These receptors originate from a human donor in a cohort sampled during active COVID-19.

V gene TRBV7-9 combines with J gene TRBJ2-7, with a tentative D call TRBD1 (5 bases). The ends were cut back, 1 base at V and 6 bases at J, with 10 bases in the middle. The CDR3 consists of 13 residues. Germline loops: CDR1 SEHNR, CDR2 FQNEAQ (reference sequence). In nucleotides, the CDR3 is TGTGCCAGCAGCTTAGTAGCAGGGTCCGAGCAGTACTTC. Its translation: CASSLVAGSEQYF.

This clone was seen a few times. The V call is TRBV7-2, the J call TRBJ2-7, with a tentative D call TRBD2 (6 bases). V was clipped by 3 bases and J by 5 bases, with 11 bases between them. This CDR3 has 13 residues. Germline V gene data show CDR1 as SGHTA and CDR2 as FQGNSA. The chain's CDR3 is CASSFSSGDEQYF. Written as DNA, the CDR3 is TGTGCCAGCAGCTTCTCCTCGGGGGACGAGCAGTACTTC.

The chain recombines TRBV4-3 with TRBJ1-1; a possible D gene is TRBD1 (6 bases). The length of the CDR3 is 15 residues. Germline V gives CDR1 LGHNA, CDR2 YSLEER. V was cut by 5 bases and J by 6 bases, with 19 bases left in between. The CDR3 reads CASSSGVGLDPEAFF. The CDR3 DNA reads as TGCGCCAGCAGCTCAGGGGTGGGGCTTGATCCTGAAGCTTTCTTT.

This chain connects TRBV12-3 or TRBV12-4 to TRBJ1-1; D is ambiguous. Trimming took 3 bases from V and 1 from J, leaving 6 bases between them. CDR3 length equals 13 residues. The CDR3 protein is CASSLEANTEAFF. The DNA of the CDR3 is TGTGCCAGCAGTTTGGAGGCGAACACTGAAGCTTTCTTT.

This clone has just one count. The rearrangement uses TRBV16 and TRBJ1-1; D might be TRBD1 (5 bases). V lost 4 bases to trimming and J lost 2 bases, with 17 bases between them. Germline lookup yields CDR1 KGHSY and CDR2 FQNENV. This CDR3 comprises 16 residues. CDR3 coding DNA: TGTGCCAGCAGCCCCTCACTCCTTGACAGCAACACTGAAGCTTTCTTT. Translating gives CASSPSLLDSNTEAFF.

The rearrangement uses TRBV28 and TRBJ1-2; 7 bases map to TRBD1. CDR3 length: 11 amino acids. The trim removed 8 bases at V and 8 bases at J, leaving 5 bases unmatched. The V gene's germline CDR1 is MDHEN and CDR2 SYDVKM. The CDR3 reads CASRTGSGYTF. The CDR3 DNA follows: TGTGCCAGCCGGACAGGATCGGGCTACACCTTC.

V and J are TRBV4-1 and TRBJ2-3; 9 bases fit TRBD2. CDR1 and CDR2 (germline): MGHRA, YSYEKL. The CDR3 has 17 residues. V lost 1 base, J lost 2 bases, and 7 bases stayed unmatched. CDR3 in DNA: TGCGCCAGCAGCCAAGCCCTCCTAGCGGGATTCACAGATACGCAGTATTTT. This sequence encodes CASSQALLAGFTDTQYF.

There are a few counts of this clone. This chain uses TRBV5-5 with TRBJ2-7, with D hard to call. CDR1 is SGHKS and CDR2 is YYEKEE in the germline V gene (reference sequence). The germline V and J ends were trimmed by 0 bases and 3 bases, with 13 bases remaining between them. CDR3 length: 15 residues. The CDR3 region is CASSLEPPVVYEQYF. In DNA form, the CDR3 reads TGTGCCAGCAGCTTGGAACCCCCGGTCGTCTACGAGCAGTACTTC.

This chain connects TRBV20-1 to TRBJ2-2; D is perhaps TRBD1 (6 bases). Germline values: CDR1 DFQATT, CDR2 SNEGSKA (reference sequence). V was cut by 3 bases and J by 6 bases, with 8 bases left in between. CDR3 length: 12 amino acids. Here the CDR3 DNA reads TGCAGTGCTAGTTGGGGGCCCGGGGAGCTGTTTTTT. Its translation: CSASWGPGELFF.

The V and J genes are TRBV7-9 and TRBJ2-7; 10 positions agree with TRBD2. V dropped 5 bases and J dropped 4; count of bases not matched to a gene: 5. CDR1 and CDR2 (germline): SEHNR, FQNEAQ (reference sequence). The CDR3 runs to 14 residues. Written as DNA, the CDR3 is TGTGCCAGCAGCGAAGAGGGACTAGCGTACGAGCAGTACTTC. Amino acids: CASSEEGLAYEQYF.

The chain links TRBV4-2 to TRBJ1-1; tentative D call: TRBD1 (5 bases). V was trimmed by 6 bases and J by 4 bases, leaving 15 bases between them. This CDR3 has 14 amino acids. Germline values: CDR1 LGHNA, CDR2 YNFKEQ. CDR3 protein: CASSQGRGVTEAFF. The CDR3 nucleotides are TGTGCCAGCAGTCAGGGAAGGGGCGTCACTGAAGCTTTCTTT.

This chain uses TRBV9 with TRBJ2-3; no definite D call. The length of the CDR3 is 12 residues. V lost 0 bases to trimming and J lost 5 bases, with 4 bases between them. From germline, CDR1 is SGDLS and CDR2 YYNGEE. CDR3 DNA: TGTGCCAGCAGCGTAGGTCAAGATACGCAGTATTTT. This gives the protein CASSVGQDTQYF.

This clone occurred once. The chain carries TRBV28 and TRBJ2-5; possibly TRBD2 for D (5 bases). Trimming removed 1 base from V and 5 bases from J, with 8 bases in between. Germline loops: CDR1 MDHEN, CDR2 SYDVKM. This CDR3 region has 13 residues. CDR3 sequence: CASSLLGGETQYF. The DNA for the CDR3 is TGTGCCAGCAGTTTATTAGGCGGGGAGACCCAGTACTTC.

This chain uses TRBV30 with TRBJ1-1, with D unresolved. CDR3 length: 14 amino acids. CDR1 GTSNPN and CDR2 SVGIG come from the germline V gene (reference sequence). V lost 3 bases to trimming and J lost 0 bases, with 11 bases between them. The CDR3 spells CAWSAEPMNTEAFF. The CDR3 bases are TGTGCCTGGAGCGCGGAACCTATGAACACTGAAGCTTTCTTT.

The chain recombines TRBV6-1 with TRBJ1-2; D is unclear. CDR3 length: 14 amino acids. CDR1 is MNHNS, CDR2 SASEGT, per germline. V lost 2 bases, J lost 5 bases, and 12 bases lay in between. CDR3 in DNA: TGTGCCAGCAGTGAACGCCCACAAGTTTATGGCTACACCTTC. Translation gives CASSERPQVYGYTF.

The chain links TRBV29-1 to TRBJ2-7, with D maybe TRBD1 (5 bases). V was pared by 6 bases and J by 5 bases, with 11 bases between. The CDR3 contains 11 residues. CDR1 and CDR2 (germline): SQVTM, ANQGSEA. CDR3 nucleotides: TGCAGCGTGGGGCGGTCTCACGAGCAGTACTTC. It specifies CSVGRSHEQYF.

This clone was seen a single time. The chain couples TRBV11-2 to TRBJ1-1; D is undetermined. There are 13 residues in the CDR3. In germline, CDR1 is SGHAT, CDR2 FQNNGV. Trimming shortened V by 1 base and J by 10 bases, and 13 bases separated the two germline ends. In DNA form, the CDR3 reads TGTGCCAGCAGCTTAGTACGGGATTTTAGAGCTTTCTTT. This encodes CASSLVRDFRAFF.

The rearrangement links TRBV27 to TRBJ1-5, with D perhaps TRBD1 (5 bases). From germline, CDR1 is MNHEY and CDR2 SMNVEV (reference sequence). CDR3 length equals 14 residues. The V gene lost 2 bases and the J gene lost 2 bases, with 7 bases spanning the gap. As DNA, the CDR3 is TGTGCCAGCAGTTTAAGGGGCGGCAATCAGCCCCAGCATTTT. This translates into CASSLRGGNQPQHF.

The rearrangement links TRBV24-1 to TRBJ2-7, with 10 bases that match TRBD2. Germline CDR1 KGHDR, CDR2 SFDVKD. The CDR3 spans 16 residues. V shed 3 bases, J shed 4 bases, and the junction held 8 bases outside the gene matches. The CDR3 region is CATSDPGAGGGYEQYF. CDR3 nucleotides: TGTGCCACCAGTGATCCGGGAGCGGGAGGGGGGTACGAGCAGTACTTC.

This chain joins TRBV6-5 and TRBJ2-5, with a possible D match to TRBD2 (6 bases). The CDR3 contains 15 residues. Germline CDR1 MNHEY, CDR2 SVGAGI. V dropped 8 bases and J dropped 7 bases, with 23 bases sitting between them. CDR3 DNA sequence: TGTGCCAGCGGCCAGACCGGGAGCATCTCAGGGACCCAGTACTTC. Translating gives CASGQTGSISGTQYF.

CDR3 coding DNA: TGTGCCAGTAGTAGTTGGGACAGTAACACTGAAGCTTTCTTT. It yields the protein CASSSWDSNTEAFF. The gene calls are TRBV19 and TRBJ1-1; the match to TRBD1 covers 7 bases. J was trimmed by 2 bases and V by 4 bases; bases with no gene match: 4. The CDR3 runs 14 residues. Germline assignment: CDR1 LNHDA and CDR2 SQIVND (reference sequence).

This chain uses TRBV16 with TRBJ1-2, with 7 bases matching TRBD1. Germline assignment: CDR1 KGHSY and CDR2 FQNENV. With 4 bases clipped from V and 0 bases from J, the junction kept 8 bases outside the gene matches. CDR3 length: 16 amino acids. The CDR3 protein is CASSPTGLTTNYGYTF. The CDR3 nucleotides are TGTGCCAGCAGCCCGACAGGGTTGACTACTAACTATGGCTACACCTTC.

V is TRBV28 and J is TRBJ1-5; 7 nucleotides match TRBD1. The CDR3 length is 15 residues. J was trimmed by 3 bases and V by 4 bases; bases with no gene match: 6. From germline, CDR1 is MDHEN and CDR2 SYDVKM. The CDR3: CASSSGTVLNQPQHF. In DNA form, the CDR3 reads TGTGCCAGCAGTTCCGGGACAGTCCTCAATCAGCCCCAGCATTTT.

This clone was observed once. The V gene is TRBV7-3, the J gene TRBJ2-3, with a weak D call TRBD2 (5 bases). Trimming removed 0 bases at V and 4 bases at J, with 11 bases between. This CDR3 spans 15 amino acids. In germline, CDR1 is SGHTA, CDR2 FQGTGA. The CDR3 here is CASSLTVGVADTQYF. The CDR3 nucleotides are TGTGCCAGCAGCTTAACGGTGGGAGTAGCAGATACGCAGTATTTT.

V and J are TRBV28 and TRBJ1-1; 7 bases are shared with TRBD1. The trim removed 6 bases at V and 1 base at J, leaving 8 bases unmatched. The CDR3 sequence is 15 residues long. The germline V gene has CDR1 MDHEN and CDR2 SYDVKM. CDR3 nucleotides: TGTGCCAGCAGGTCCCGAGGGGGCCCGAACACTGAAGCTTTCTTT. The encoded protein is CASRSRGGPNTEAFF.

The chain uses TRBV24-1 and TRBJ2-1; perhaps TRBD1 as D (6 bases). V was trimmed by 1 base and J by 6 bases, leaving 12 bases between them. Germline CDR1 is KGHDR and CDR2 is SFDVKD. The CDR3 is 15 amino acids. CDR3 in amino acids: CATSDFRGGGNEQFF. CDR3 DNA: TGTGCCACCAGTGATTTCAGGGGTGGGGGCAATGAGCAGTTCTTC.

V gene TRBV18 combines with J gene TRBJ2-7, with 8 bases that match TRBD1. The CDR3 spans 13 residues. J was trimmed by 6 bases and V by 5 bases; bases with no gene match: 6. CDR1 is KGHSH, CDR2 LQKENI, per germline. The CDR3 DNA follows: TGTGCCAGCTCAGAGGACAGGGACAGCGAGCAGTACTTC. It encodes CASSEDRDSEQYF.